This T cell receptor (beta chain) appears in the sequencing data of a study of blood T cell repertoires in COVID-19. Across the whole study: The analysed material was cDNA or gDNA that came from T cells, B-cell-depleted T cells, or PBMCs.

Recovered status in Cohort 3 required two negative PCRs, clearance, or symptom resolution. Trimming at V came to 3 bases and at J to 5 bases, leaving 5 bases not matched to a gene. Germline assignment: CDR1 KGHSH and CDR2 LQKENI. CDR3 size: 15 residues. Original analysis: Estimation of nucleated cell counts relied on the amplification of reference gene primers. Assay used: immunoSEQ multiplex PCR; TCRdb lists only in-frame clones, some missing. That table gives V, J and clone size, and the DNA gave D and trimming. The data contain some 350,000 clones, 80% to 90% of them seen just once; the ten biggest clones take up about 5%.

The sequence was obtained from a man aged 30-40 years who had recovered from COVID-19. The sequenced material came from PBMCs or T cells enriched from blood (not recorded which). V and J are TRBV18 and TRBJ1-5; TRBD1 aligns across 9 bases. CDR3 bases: TGTGCCAGCTCACCCGGGACAGGGACGGATCAGCCCCAGCATTTT. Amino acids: CASSPGTGTDQPQHF.